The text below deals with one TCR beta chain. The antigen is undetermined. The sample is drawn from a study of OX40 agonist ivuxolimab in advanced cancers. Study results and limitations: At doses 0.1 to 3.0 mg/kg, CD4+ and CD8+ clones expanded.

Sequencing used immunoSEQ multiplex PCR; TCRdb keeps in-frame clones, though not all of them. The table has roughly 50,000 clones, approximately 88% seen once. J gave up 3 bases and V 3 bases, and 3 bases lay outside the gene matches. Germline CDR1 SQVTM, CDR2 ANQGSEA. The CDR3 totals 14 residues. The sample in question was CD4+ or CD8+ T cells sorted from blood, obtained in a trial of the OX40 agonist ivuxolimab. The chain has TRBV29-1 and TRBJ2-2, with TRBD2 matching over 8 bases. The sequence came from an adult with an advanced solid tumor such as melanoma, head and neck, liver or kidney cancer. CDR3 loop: CSVEGAGDTGELFF. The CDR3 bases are TGCAGCGTTGAGGGAGCGGGAGACACCGGGGAGCTGTTTTTT.